The sample holds a few counts of the clone carrying this T cell receptor (beta chain). Its antigen is not known. Described treatment: oral pan-JAK inhibitor, 5-10 mg twice daily. It was from alopecia areata patients that lesional scalp punch biopsies and peripheral blood were collected. These data come from a study of CD8+ T cells in alopecia areata. Study background: Tofacitinib administration to treated patients was oral, at 5 to 10 mg twice daily. Study-level findings and limits: The study also sequences resident alphabeta T cells of normal skin in scalp samples. On tofacitinib, scalp and blood still held many of the expanded lesional clones.

Following RNA extraction, reverse transcription yielded cDNA that acted as the sequencing template. The table came from immunoSEQ multiplex PCR; TCRdb's copy has only in-frame clones and leaves some out. The data hold some 240,000 clones, with more than 45% observed a single time. There are 15 residues in the CDR3. V was clipped by 0 bases and J by 8 bases; unmatched bases: 2. Per the germline V gene, CDR1 is SGDLS and CDR2 is YYNGEE. The receptor comes from a human donor with alopecia areata. The chain combines TRBV9 with TRBJ1-6, with 10 bases identical to TRBD1. The starting material was CD4+ T cells sorted from blood, obtained at week 4, from a patient treated with tofacitinib. The CDR3 is CASSVADRGHSPLHF. The CDR3 DNA is TGTGCCAGCAGCGTAGCTGACAGGGGGCATTCACCCCTCCACTTT.